These T cell receptor beta chains were read from a single sample in a study of blood T cell repertoires in COVID-19. Clones were sequenced by immunoSEQ multiplex PCR, and TCRdb holds only the in-frame ones, with some missing. The table records 140,000 or so clones, 75% to 90% of them present only once. Material for sequencing was peripheral blood. The receptors here all came from a woman in her sixties or seventies with active COVID-19. Both conserved end residues are part of each CDR3. Fields, in order: clone size, J gene, D gene, V gene, CDR3 length, CDR3 DNA, CDR3 protein. A D gene is named only where the DNA matches it firmly. The size field is filled for only some rows; it gives once, few, many or a size class.

NA TRBJ2-7 TRBD1 TRBV28 16 TGTGCCAGCAGTTTTCTCACCAGGGGGCCATCCTACGAGCAGTACTTC CASSFLTRGPSYEQYF
NA TRBJ1-6 NA TRBV27 17 TGTGCCAGCAGTCTCCTGGACAGCATTTCCTATAATTCACCCCTCCACTTT CASSLLDSISYNSPLHF
NA TRBJ2-7 NA TRBV27 14 TGTGCCAGCAGTTTGGGCGGGGTCACCTACGAGCAGTACTTC CASSLGGVTYEQYF
NA TRBJ1-6 NA TRBV7-2 16 TGTGCCAGCAGCGCCCAGGGAGGGGGATTTAATTCACCCCTCCACTTT CASSAQGGGFNSPLHF
NA TRBJ2-2 TRBD2 TRBV24-1 14 TGTGCCACTAGTAGCGGGCAACGGGTCGGGGAGCTGTTTTTT CATSSGQRVGELFF
few TRBJ2-1 TRBD2 TRBV27 17 TGTGCCAGCAGTTTCGGGGTTGCGGCGGGAGAGGGCAATGAGCAGTTCTTC CASSFGVAAGEGNEQFF
NA TRBJ2-3 TRBD2 TRBV7-2 16 TGTGCCAGCAGCACAGGCCTAGCGGGAGTGGCAGATACGCAGTATTTT CASSTGLAGVADTQYF
NA TRBJ2-5 TRBD2 TRBV5-1 14 TGCGCCAGCAGTTCGACTAGCGGGCGCGAGACCCAGTACTTC CASSSTSGRETQYF
NA TRBJ2-1 TRBD2 TRBV28 16 TGTGCCAGCAGGGGGCAAGGGGTAGCGGGAGGAATGGAGCAGTTCTTC CASRGQGVAGGMEQFF
NA TRBJ1-3 TRBD1 TRBV18 16 TGTGCCAGCTCCATCCAGGACAGGTTCTCTGGAAACACCATATATTTT CASSIQDRFSGNTIYF
NA TRBJ2-1 TRBD2 TRBV18 15 TGTGCCAGCTCACCGAGGACTAGCGATAACAATGAGCAGTTCTTC CASSPRTSDNNEQFF
NA TRBJ1-2 TRBD1 TRBV18 16 TGTGCCAGCTCACCACAACCCGGACAGGCCCGGTGGGGCTACACCTTC CASSPQPGQARWGYTF
once TRBJ2-7 NA TRBV6-2/TRBV6-3 16 TGTGCCAGCAGTTACCCTAAGACAGATTATTCCTACGAGCAGTACTTC CASSYPKTDYSYEQYF
NA TRBJ2-6 TRBD1 TRBV28 17 TGTGCCAGCAGTTCGGCAGGGGGCTTCTCTGGGGCCAACGTCCTGACTTTC CASSSAGGFSGANVLTF
NA TRBJ2-3 NA TRBV18 16 TGTGCCAGCTCACCAAGTCCGGGTTGGGGCACAGATACGCAGTATTTT CASSPSPGWGTDTQYF
NA TRBJ2-3 TRBD1 TRBV7-2 16 TGTGCCAGCAGCTCTCGAGGGACAGGTGGCCCTGATACGCAGTATTTT CASSSRGTGGPDTQYF
NA TRBJ1-2 TRBD1 TRBV5-1 14 TGCGCCAGCAGCGAGGTGACAGGGGACTATGGCTACACCTTC CASSEVTGDYGYTF